The 13 T cell receptor beta chains below were found in one sample sequenced in a study of chemoradiotherapy in HPV16-positive cancers. Produced via immunoSEQ multiplex PCR; TCRdb's table is partial and in-frame only. The repertoire includes approximately 1,400 clones, 82% of them detected once, and around 6.9% sits in the top ten. Material: tumor tissue, obtained from a patient who underwent chemoradiotherapy. These receptors were collected from a human donor with HPV-associated anogenital cancer.

V gene TRBV28 combines with J gene TRBJ2-2; the D is unclear. The V gene's germline CDR1 is MDHEN and CDR2 SYDVKM. The CDR3 has 12 amino acids. Trimming removed 8 bases at V and 4 bases at J, with 8 bases between. In nucleotides, the CDR3 is TGTGCCAGCCATCCAATCACCGGGGAGCTGTTTTTT. Its translation: CASHPITGELFF.

The chain recombines TRBV5-6 with TRBJ1-2, with D possibly TRBD1 on 5 matching bases. The V end was cut by 0 bases, the J end by 4 bases, with 10 bases between. The CDR3 has 14 amino acids. Germline loops: CDR1 SGHDT, CDR2 YYEEEE. As DNA, the CDR3 is TGTGCCAGCAGCTTGGATGACGGGGGCTATGGCTACACCTTC. Translating gives CASSLDDGGYGYTF.

The genes are TRBV6-5 and TRBJ2-7; weak D call: TRBD1 (6 bases). The V gene lost 4 bases and the J gene lost 4 bases, with 20 bases spanning the gap. The germline CDR1 and CDR2 sequences are MNHEY and SVGAGI. This CDR3 is built from 16 residues. For the CDR3, the DNA is TGTGCCAGCAGTTTCAGTAAGACAGGTGGGCCGTACGAGCAGTACTTC. This sequence encodes CASSFSKTGGPYEQYF.

The chain has TRBV11-2 and TRBJ2-7; 9 bases agree with TRBD1. From germline, CDR1 is SGHAT and CDR2 FQNNGV. The CDR3 is made up of 14 amino acids. Unmatched junction bases numbered 3, after V lost 4 bases and J lost 2 bases. The CDR3 region is CASSYGTGPYEQYF. The CDR3 coding sequence is TGTGCCAGCAGCTACGGGACAGGGCCCTACGAGCAGTACTTC.

The gene calls are TRBV10-3 and TRBJ1-2; the match to TRBD1 covers 8 bases. This CDR3 comprises 13 residues. The germline V gene has CDR1 ENHRY and CDR2 SYGVKD. Trimming took 6 bases from V and 5 from J; bases not matched to a gene: 5. CDR3 in amino acids: CAIRSGQGYGYTF. The CDR3 DNA follows: TGTGCCATCAGGTCAGGACAGGGATATGGCTACACCTTC.

This CDR3 is CASSEAGANTIYF. In nucleotides, the CDR3 is TGTGCCAGCAGTGAAGCGGGGGCAAACACCATATATTTT. V is TRBV6-1 and J is TRBJ1-3, with D perhaps TRBD1 (6 bases). The germline V gene has CDR1 MNHNS and CDR2 SASEGT. Between the trimmed V and J ends, which lost 0 bases and 6 bases, there was a span of 6 bases. CDR3 size: 13 residues.

The V call is TRBV11-2, the J call TRBJ2-7, with D unclear. Germline V gene sequence: CDR1 SGHAT, CDR2 FQNNGV. Trimming took 1 base from V and 0 from J, leaving 10 bases between them. The CDR3 is 15 residues long. CDR3 loop: CASSLGVSSSYEQYF. The CDR3 DNA reads TGTGCCAGCAGCTTAGGGGTTAGTAGCTCCTACGAGCAGTACTTC.

The CDR3 protein is CASSMLDNSNQPQHF. CDR3 in DNA: TGTGCCAGCAGTATGTTGGACAATAGCAATCAGCCCCAGCATTTT. The genes are TRBV2 and TRBJ1-5; possibly TRBD1 for D (5 bases). Trimming removed 5 bases at V and 0 bases at J, with 11 bases between. Germline loops: CDR1 SNHLY, CDR2 FYNNEI. The CDR3 runs 15 residues. The variable domain in full, with the rest retrieved from reference TRBV2 and TRBJ1-5, is EPEVTQTPSHQVTQMGQEVILRCVPISNHLYFYWYRQILGQKVEFLVSFYNNEISEKSEIFDDQFSVERPDGSNFTLKIRSTKLEDSAMYFCASSMLDNSNQPQHFGDGTRLSIL.

This clone was seen a handful of times. The rearrangement joins TRBV12-5 to TRBJ1-6; no firm D call. The CDR3 covers 13 residues. V lost 6 bases, J lost 9 bases, and 12 bases lay in between. Germline values: CDR1 LGHNT, CDR2 FRNRAP. The CDR3 nucleotides read TGTGCTAGTGGGGTGGGGTTCGGTTCACCCCTCCACTTT. Translated: CASGVGFGSPLHF.

Within the sample, this clone is large. CDR3 amino acids: CAISYRAHGYTF. The CDR3 region has the DNA TGTGCCATCAGCTACCGGGCGCATGGCTACACCTTC. The rearrangement links TRBV10-3 to TRBJ1-2; D is ambiguous. CDR3 length: 12 residues. V lost 6 bases, J lost 6 bases, and 11 bases lay in between. Germline V gene sequence: CDR1 ENHRY, CDR2 SYGVKD.

The chain carries TRBV6-1 and TRBJ2-7, with D uncertain. The V gene's germline CDR1 is MNHNS and CDR2 SASEGT. This CDR3 has 14 residues. The ends were cut back, 6 bases at V and 6 bases at J, with 18 bases in the middle. CDR3 loop: CASSPLGTVLEQYF. DNA of the CDR3: TGTGCCAGCAGCCCCTTAGGAACAGTCCTCGAGCAGTACTTC.

V gene TRBV9 combines with J gene TRBJ2-5, with D perhaps matching TRBD2 (6 bases). The V end was cut by 6 bases, the J end by 7 bases, with 16 bases between. CDR3 length equals 13 residues. CDR1 is SGDLS, CDR2 YYNGEE, per germline. CDR3 nucleotide sequence: TGTGCCAGCAACCGGGACTTGGAGGGGACCCAGTACTTC. This sequence encodes CASNRDLEGTQYF.

This clone was seen a handful of times. This chain joins TRBV2 and TRBJ2-5; D remains unclear. The CDR3 spans 14 residues. CDR1 and CDR2 (germline): SNHLY, FYNNEI. The V gene lost 6 bases and the J gene lost 4 bases, with 15 bases spanning the gap. The CDR3 reads CASRRVRRRETQYF. CDR3 coding DNA: TGTGCCAGCAGAAGGGTACGAAGGAGAGAGACCCAGTACTTC.